The 23 T cell receptor beta chains below all came from one sample that was sequenced in a study of a mutant IDH1 vaccine in newly diagnosed glioma. The table came from immunoSEQ multiplex PCR; TCRdb's copy has only in-frame clones and leaves some out. The table shows about 60,000 clones, with 81% occurring only once. The time point denotes: week 35, safety follow-up. Each vaccine dose was 300 ug of mutant IDH1 20-mer peptide, with topical imiquimod. These receptors are not linked to any known antigen. The source was PBMCs, collected from a glioma patient whose treatment included an IDH1 peptide vaccine. Every receptor here comes from a man aged 40-49 years with glioma.

The V gene is TRBV30, the J gene TRBJ2-5; possibly TRBD1 for D (5 bases). This CDR3 region has 13 residues. From germline, CDR1 is GTSNPN and CDR2 SVGIG (reference sequence). With 1 base removed from V and 4 bases from J, the gap between germline ends came to 10 bases. In DNA form, the CDR3 reads TGTGCCTGGAGTGCAGACAGTACAGAGACCCAGTACTTC. This gives the protein CAWSADSTETQYF.

This clone was recorded once. The chain is built from TRBV19 and TRBJ2-1; 8 nucleotides align to TRBD2. J gave up 4 bases and V 5 bases, and 10 bases lay outside the gene matches. CDR1 is LNHDA, CDR2 SQIVND, per germline (reference sequence). The CDR3 sequence is 16 residues long. CDR3 sequence: CASSPRPSGGYNEQFF. CDR3 sequence (DNA): TGTGCCAGTAGTCCCCGGCCGAGCGGGGGATACAATGAGCAGTTCTTC.

The V gene is TRBV19, the J gene TRBJ1-5; the match to TRBD1 covers 10 bases. Germline-derived CDR1 and CDR2 are LNHDA and SQIVND (reference sequence). This CDR3 contains 15 residues. Trimming cost V 2 bases and J 4 bases; bases outside gene matches: 2. Here the CDR3 reads CASSIRGQGNQPQHF. CDR3 DNA: TGTGCCAGTAGTATAAGGGGACAGGGGAATCAGCCCCAGCATTTT.

The chain has TRBV19 and TRBJ1-2; TRBD1 is a possible D gene (6 bases). Looked up from germline, CDR1 is LNHDA and CDR2 is SQIVND (reference sequence). The CDR3 contains 13 residues. V was trimmed by 10 bases and J by 5 bases, leaving 17 bases between them. The CDR3 sequence: CATRDTQRYGYTF. In DNA, the CDR3 is TGTGCCACCAGGGACACTCAACGGTATGGCTACACCTTC.

V is TRBV18 and J is TRBJ1-5, with 7 nucleotides matching TRBD1. The germline V gene encodes CDR1 KGHSH and CDR2 LQKENI. The CDR3 sequence is 17 residues long. The junction had 8 bases not matched to a gene; V was cut back by 0 bases and J by 3 bases. This CDR3 is CASSPPQTGVVNQPQHF. In DNA, the CDR3 is TGTGCCAGCTCACCACCCCAAACAGGGGTAGTCAATCAGCCCCAGCATTTT.

This chain connects TRBV11-2 to TRBJ2-7, with D hard to call. Germline V gene sequence: CDR1 SGHAT, CDR2 FQNNGV. The V end was cut by 0 bases, the J end by 6 bases, with 12 bases between. CDR3 size: 14 residues. The DNA of the CDR3 is TGTGCCAGCAGCTTAGAGGGCCGACGTGGCGAGCAGTACTTC. As protein: CASSLEGRRGEQYF.

The chain recombines TRBV4-1 with TRBJ1-5, with 7 positions matching TRBD1. Trimming cost V 1 base and J 7 bases; bases outside gene matches: 7. Germline CDR1 and CDR2: MGHRA and YSYEKL. CDR3 size: 15 residues. The CDR3 region is CASSQVAGGGQPQHF. CDR3 sequence (DNA): TGCGCCAGCAGCCAAGTGGCAGGGGGTGGCCAGCCCCAGCATTTT.

This clone was seen once. This sequence joins TRBV7-2 and TRBJ1-3; D call uncertain. The CDR3 consists of 11 residues. Looked up from germline, CDR1 is SGHTA and CDR2 is FQGNSA. Trimming left V 9 bases short and J 9 bases short, with 12 bases between. CDR3: CASHKAGTIYF. The CDR3 bases are TGTGCCAGTCACAAGGCTGGCACCATATATTTT.

The chain carries TRBV5-4 and TRBJ2-7; weak D call: TRBD2 (6 bases). Germline V CDR1 and CDR2: SGHNT, YYREEE (reference sequence). The CDR3 runs 13 residues. Trimming took 4 bases from V and 0 from J, leaving 8 bases between them. The CDR3 region is CASSVGSSYEQYF. The CDR3 DNA sequence: TGTGCCAGCAGCGTCGGGAGCTCCTACGAGCAGTACTTC.

The chain employs TRBV5-4 and TRBJ1-1; D ambiguous. The CDR3 is 15 amino acids. CDR1 is SGHNT and CDR2 is YYREEE in the germline V gene (reference sequence). V lost 0 bases, J lost 3 bases, and 12 bases lay in between. CDR3 region: CASSLVQTGDTEAFF. The CDR3 bases are TGTGCCAGCAGCTTGGTCCAAACGGGAGACACTGAAGCTTTCTTT. The full variable domain, completed using reference TRBV5-4 and TRBJ1-1, is ETGVTQSPTHLIKTRGQQVTLRCSSQSGHNTVSWYQQALGQGPQFIFQYYREEENGRGNFPPRFSGLQFPNYSSELNVNALELDDSALYLCASSLVQTGDTEAFFGQGTRLTVV.

Turning to this clone: Sequence at one end of the junction differs from germline and may be a read error. The chain employs TRBV30 and TRBJ2-5; D is possibly TRBD1 (6 bases). The CDR3 has 14 amino acids. Germline values: CDR1 GTSNPN, CDR2 SVGIG (reference sequence). The CDR3 reads CAWTTGSGQKTQYF. The DNA for the CDR3 is TGTGCCTGGACAACAGGGTCGGGCCAAAAGACCCAGTACTTC.

This clone was detected a few times. The J gene is TRBJ1-5, the V gene TRBV2; D remains unclear. V lost 1 base and J lost 1, with 5 bases in between. This CDR3 region has 14 residues. Per the germline V gene, CDR1 is SNHLY and CDR2 is FYNNEI. The CDR3 spells CASSEEQSNQPQHF. Here the CDR3 DNA reads TGTGCCAGCAGTGAAGAACAGAGCAATCAGCCCCAGCATTTT.

The chain joins TRBV7-6 to TRBJ1-3, with D perhaps matching TRBD1 (6 bases). Germline-derived CDR1 and CDR2 are SGHVS and FNYEAQ. The V and J ends lost 0 bases and 0 bases respectively, with 12 bases between them. The CDR3 loop spans 17 amino acids. The CDR3 coding sequence is TGTGCCAGCAGCTTAGCGGGGGGGCAAAGCTCTGGAAACACCATATATTTT. Protein: CASSLAGGQSSGNTIYF.

This sequence joins TRBV7-9 and TRBJ2-5; 9 nucleotides line up with TRBD2. CDR3 length: 15 residues. Germline V lookup: CDR1 SEHNR, CDR2 FQNEAQ (reference sequence). V dropped 10 bases and J dropped 5; count of bases not matched to a gene: 14. CDR3 residues: CAILLSGSTVETQYF. CDR3 nucleotide sequence: TGTGCCATCCTTCTTAGCGGGAGCACGGTTGAGACCCAGTACTTC.

The V gene is TRBV25-1, the J gene TRBJ1-1; no reliable D call. CDR3 length: 15 amino acids. Trimming shortened V by 1 base and J by 3 bases, and 12 bases separated the two germline ends. Per germline, CDR1 MGHDK and CDR2 SYGVNS. Here the CDR3 DNA reads TGTGCCAGCAGTGAATCGGCCCCTTTCCACACTGAAGCTTTCTTT. Translating gives CASSESAPFHTEAFF.

The chain links TRBV7-9 to TRBJ2-3; weak D call: TRBD2 (6 bases). Trimming took off 3 bases at V and 3 bases at J, with 16 bases between the two ends. The CDR3 sequence is 16 residues long. Germline V lookup: CDR1 SEHNR, CDR2 FQNEAQ (reference sequence). CDR3 nucleotide sequence: TGTGCCAGCAGCTTGGGGGACTTCCTGAGGACAGATACGCAGTATTTT. Its translation: CASSLGDFLRTDTQYF.

This clone was picked up one time. The chain employs TRBV23-1 and TRBJ2-5; D gene ambiguous. TRBV23-1 carries the ORF label, with uncertain function. This CDR3 is built from 16 residues. For the CDR3, the DNA is TGCGCAACCTCGGAACAGCTCCCATACCGGCAAGAGACCCAGTACTTC. Its protein is CATSEQLPYRQETQYF.

The chain combines TRBV2 with TRBJ2-2; D not certain. The germline gives CDR1 SNHLY, CDR2 FYNNEI. The length of the CDR3 is 15 residues. Trimming pared 3 bases from V and 5 bases from J, leaving 13 bases between. The CDR3: CASSEDLGWTGELFF. The CDR3 bases are TGTGCCAGCAGTGAGGATTTAGGATGGACCGGGGAGCTGTTTTTT.

CDR3 coding DNA: TGCGCCAGCAGCTTGGCCCTAGCGGGCTCCACAGATACGCAGTATTTT. Amino acid sequence: CASSLALAGSTDTQYF. The chain recombines TRBV5-1 with TRBJ2-3; 8 bases map to TRBD2. The CDR3 covers 16 residues. V shed 0 bases, J shed 2 bases, and the junction held 5 bases outside the gene matches. Looked up from germline, CDR1 is SGHRS and CDR2 is YFSETQ.

The chain is built from TRBV6-5 and TRBJ2-7; 7 bases match TRBD1. The J segment lost 3 bases and the V segment lost 5 bases, leaving 1 base of the junction unmatched. CDR1 MNHEY and CDR2 SVGAGI come from the germline V gene. This CDR3 is built from 12 residues. The CDR3 loop is CASSRQGYEQYF. In nucleotides, the CDR3 is TGTGCCAGCAGTCGACAGGGCTACGAGCAGTACTTC.

The V and J genes are TRBV10-3 and TRBJ2-7; TRBD2 aligns across 14 bases. The CDR3 is 15 amino acids. Germline loops: CDR1 ENHRY, CDR2 SYGVKD. With 4 bases clipped from V and 7 bases from J, the junction kept 6 bases outside the gene matches. The CDR3 reads CAISVSGLAGGEQYF. CDR3 nucleotide sequence: TGTGCCATCAGTGTTTCAGGACTAGCGGGAGGAGAGCAGTACTTC.

The rearrangement joins TRBV7-2 to TRBJ2-3, with D possibly being TRBD2 (5 bases). The germline V and J ends were trimmed by 5 bases and 0 bases, with 21 bases remaining between them. The CDR3 is 18 residues long. Germline V gives CDR1 SGHTA, CDR2 FQGNSA. CDR3 bases: TGTGCCAGCAGCCGGAGACCGGGGAAGATAGGGAGCACAGATACGCAGTATTTT. Amino acid sequence: CASSRRPGKIGSTDTQYF. The entire variable domain, with the rest obtained from reference TRBV7-2 and TRBJ2-3, is as follows: GAGVSQSPSNKVTEKGKDVELRCDPISGHTALYWYRQSLGQGLEFLIYFQGNSAPDKSGLPSDRFSAERTGGSVSTLTIQRTQQEDSAVYLCASSRRPGKIGSTDTQYFGPGTRLTVL.

The CDR3 protein is CASSFPAGDSKYNEQFF. The CDR3 DNA sequence: TGTGCCAGCAGCTTTCCAGCCGGTGACAGTAAGTACAATGAGCAGTTCTTC. The V gene is TRBV12-1, the J gene TRBJ2-1; the listed D gene, TRBD1, was not tested against the DNA. TRBV12-1 is termed a pseudogene. This CDR3 is built from 17 residues.